A selection of T cell receptor beta chains follows, all from one sample in a study of blood T cell repertoires in COVID-19. Clones were read by immunoSEQ multiplex PCR, and TCRdb kept only the in-frame ones, dropping some. Here the sample spans just under 150,000 clones, roughly 86% being singletons. The sequenced sample consisted of peripheral blood. The receptor set was obtained from a woman in her 50s with acute or convalescent COVID-19. The CDR3 runs from the conserved cysteine through the conserved F or W. D genes are given only for firm matches. A clone size is listed for some rows: how often the clone was seen (once, few, many), or a class if it is expanded.

TRBJ2-3,-,TRBV7-3,-,TGTGCCAGCAGCTTAGCCAGCGGGACAAGCACAGATACGCAGTATTTT,CASSLASGTSTDTQYF
TRBJ1-5,-,TRBV6-1,once,TGTGCCAGCAGTGTCTTTAAGGGACAAACCAATCAGCCCCAGCATTTT,CASSVFKGQTNQPQHF
TRBJ1-1,-,TRBV6-5,few,TGTGCCAGCAGTTACACCCCGACAGATGAAGCTTTCTTT,CASSYTPTDEAFF
TRBJ1-3,TRBD1,TRBV28,-,TGTGCCAGCAAGAGCCAGACAGGGAGCTCTGGAAACACCATATATTTT,CASKSQTGSSGNTIYF
TRBJ2-1,-,TRBV7-9,-,TGTGCCAGCAGCTTAACAGGCCCCCGAGGCGATGAGCAGTTCTTC,CASSLTGPRGDEQFF
TRBJ1-2,TRBD1,TRBV28,-,TGTGCCAGCAGGCGGACAGGTACAACGGTGGGTGGCTACACCTTC,CASRRTGTTVGGYTF
TRBJ2-7,TRBD2,TRBV19,-,TGTGCCAGTAGTATAGGGCTAGCGGGGCCCGTGAAGCAGTACTTC,CASSIGLAGPVKQYF
TRBJ1-2,TRBD1,TRBV7-9,-,TGTGCCAGCAGGGAACGCAGGGGGCCACTCAACTATGGCTACACCTTC,CASRERRGPLNYGYTF
TRBJ1-3,TRBD1,TRBV5-6,-,TGTGCCAGCAGTCTCGACAGGGGCGGAAACACCATATATTTT,CASSLDRGGNTIYF
TRBJ2-1,TRBD2,TRBV11-2,-,TGTGCCAGCAGCTTAGCAGCGGGAACCCACAATGAGCAGTTCTTC,CASSLAAGTHNEQFF
TRBJ2-7,TRBD2,TRBV6-5,-,TGTGCCAGCAGTTACTATTCGACTAGCGGGACGTACGAGCAGTACTTC,CASSYYSTSGTYEQYF
TRBJ2-1,-,TRBV5-4,-,TGTGCCAGCAGCGACAGGGAGGCCAATGAGCAGTTCTTC,CASSDREANEQFF
TRBJ2-3,-,TRBV19,-,TGTGCCAGTAGTCCCCGGCTCGGCGGAGATACGCAGTATTTT,CASSPRLGGDTQYF
TRBJ2-7,TRBD2,TRBV7-3,-,TGTGCCAGCAGCCCGGGGGGTTCCTACGAGCAGTACTTC,CASSPGGSYEQYF
TRBJ2-1,TRBD2,TRBV2,-,TGTGCCAGCAGCCTAGCGGGGGGGCGCAGTGAGCAGTTCTTC,CASSLAGGRSEQFF
TRBJ2-3,-,TRBV28,-,TGTGCCAGCAGTTTACGCGGGGCCCCTCGAGTCACAGATACGCAGTATTTT,CASSLRGAPRVTDTQYF
TRBJ2-6,-,TRBV19,-,TGTGCCAGTAGGAGGGGGTCTGGGGCCAACGTCCTGACTTTC,CASRRGSGANVLTF
TRBJ2-5,TRBD2,TRBV3-1/TRBV3-2,-,TGTGCCAGCAGTCTTGGACTAGCGGGGGCGGCAGAGACCCAGTACTTC,CASSLGLAGAAETQYF
TRBJ1-3,TRBD1,TRBV19,-,TGTGCCAGTAGACCCGACAGGGGGCTAAGAAACACCATATATTTT,CASRPDRGLRNTIYF
TRBJ2-7,TRBD1,TRBV7-3,once,TGTGCCAGCAGCTTTGGGACAGGGGTCTCCTACGAGCAGTACTTC,CASSFGTGVSYEQYF
TRBJ2-3,-,TRBV29-1,-,TGCAGCGTTGAAGGTAAAGGAGGTCGTAAACTCACAGATACGCAGTATTTT,CSVEGKGGRKLTDTQYF
TRBJ1-1,-,TRBV29-1,-,TGCAGCGGGGCATGGGCAGCCGATAGTGCTGAAGCTTTCTTT,CSGAWAADSAEAFF
TRBJ2-5,TRBD2,TRBV7-2,-,TGTGCCAGCAGCTTAAGACTAGCCGAGACCCAGTACTTC,CASSLRLAETQYF
TRBJ1-3,-,TRBV11-3,-,TGTGCCAGCAGCTCAGGGGACTCTGGAAACACCATATATTTT,CASSSGDSGNTIYF
TRBJ2-1,TRBD2,TRBV7-2,-,TGTGCCAGCGACCGGCGTGGCGGGAGGGCCAATGAGCAGTTCTTC,CASDRRGGRANEQFF
TRBJ2-5,-,TRBV24-1,-,TGTGCCACCAGTGGGGCCTCGAACCAAGAGACCCAGTACTTC,CATSGASNQETQYF
TRBJ1-6,TRBD1,TRBV6-6,-,TGTGCCAGCAGTTTCCGGACAGGGGGCGATTCACCCCTCCACTTT,CASSFRTGGDSPLHF
TRBJ1-2,TRBD1,TRBV3-1/TRBV3-2,-,TGTGCCAGCAGCCAAGAGGGACAGGGTATACCTGGCTACACCTTC,CASSQEGQGIPGYTF